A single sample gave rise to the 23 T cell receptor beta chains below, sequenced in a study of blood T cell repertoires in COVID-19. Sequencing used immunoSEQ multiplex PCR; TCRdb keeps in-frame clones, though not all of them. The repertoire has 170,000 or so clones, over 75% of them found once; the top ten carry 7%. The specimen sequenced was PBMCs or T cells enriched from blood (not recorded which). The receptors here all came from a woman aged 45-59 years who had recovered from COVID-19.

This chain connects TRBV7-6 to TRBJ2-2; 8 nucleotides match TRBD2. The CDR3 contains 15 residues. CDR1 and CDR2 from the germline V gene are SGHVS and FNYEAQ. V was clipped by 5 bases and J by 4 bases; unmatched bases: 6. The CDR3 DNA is TGTGCCAGCAGCCTCAGCGGGGGCGGCACCGGGGAGCTGTTTTTT. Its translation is CASSLSGGGTGELFF.

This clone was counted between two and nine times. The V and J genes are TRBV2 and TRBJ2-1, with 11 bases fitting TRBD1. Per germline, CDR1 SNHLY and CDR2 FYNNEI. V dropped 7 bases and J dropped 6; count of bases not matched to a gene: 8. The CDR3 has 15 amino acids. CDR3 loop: CASKRGQGAGNEQFF. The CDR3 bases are TGTGCCAGCAAAAGAGGACAGGGGGCTGGCAATGAGCAGTTCTTC.

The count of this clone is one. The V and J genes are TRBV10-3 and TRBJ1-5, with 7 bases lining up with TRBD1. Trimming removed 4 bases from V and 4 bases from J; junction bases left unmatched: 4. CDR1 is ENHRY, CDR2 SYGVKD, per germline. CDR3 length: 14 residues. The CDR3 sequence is CAISAGQWNQPQHF. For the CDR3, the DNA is TGTGCCATCAGTGCGGGACAGTGGAATCAGCCCCAGCATTTT.

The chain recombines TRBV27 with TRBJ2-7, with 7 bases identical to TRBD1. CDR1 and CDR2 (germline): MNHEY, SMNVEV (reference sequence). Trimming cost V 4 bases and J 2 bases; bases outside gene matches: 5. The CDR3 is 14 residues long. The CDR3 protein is CASSSQGPTYEQYF. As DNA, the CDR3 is TGTGCCAGCAGTTCACAGGGGCCTACCTACGAGCAGTACTTC.

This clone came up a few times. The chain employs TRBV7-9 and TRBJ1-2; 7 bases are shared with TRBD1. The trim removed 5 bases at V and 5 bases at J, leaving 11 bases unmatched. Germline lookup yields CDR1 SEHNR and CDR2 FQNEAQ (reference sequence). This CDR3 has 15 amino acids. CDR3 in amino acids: CASSHTGEERYGYTF. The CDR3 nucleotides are TGTGCCAGCAGCCACACAGGGGAAGAGCGGTATGGCTACACCTTC.

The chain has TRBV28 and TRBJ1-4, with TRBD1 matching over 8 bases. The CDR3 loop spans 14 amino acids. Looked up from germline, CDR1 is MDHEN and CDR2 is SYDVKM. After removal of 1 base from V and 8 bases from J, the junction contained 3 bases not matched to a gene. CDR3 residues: CASSLSGGWEKLFF. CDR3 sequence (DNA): TGTGCCAGCAGTTTATCAGGGGGCTGGGAAAAACTGTTTTTT.

The CDR3 spells CATSESGQGALQPQHF. In DNA, the CDR3 is TGTGCCACCAGTGAATCCGGACAGGGGGCTTTACAGCCCCAGCATTTT. The chain joins TRBV24-1 to TRBJ1-5; 11 bases fit TRBD1. The CDR3 is 16 residues long. J was trimmed by 7 bases and V by 4 bases; bases with no gene match: 8. Germline CDR1 and CDR2: KGHDR and SFDVKD.

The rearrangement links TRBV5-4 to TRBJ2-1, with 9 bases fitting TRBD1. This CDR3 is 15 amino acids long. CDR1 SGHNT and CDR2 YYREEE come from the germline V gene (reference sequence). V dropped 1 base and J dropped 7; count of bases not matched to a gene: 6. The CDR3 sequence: CASSLTGGAGNEQFF. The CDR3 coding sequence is TGTGCCAGCAGCTTGACAGGGGGCGCAGGGAATGAGCAGTTCTTC.

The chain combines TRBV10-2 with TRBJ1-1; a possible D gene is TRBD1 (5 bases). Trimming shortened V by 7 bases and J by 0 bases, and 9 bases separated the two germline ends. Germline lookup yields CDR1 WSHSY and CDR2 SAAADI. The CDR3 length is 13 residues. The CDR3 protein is CASKGAMNTEAFF. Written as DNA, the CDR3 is TGCGCCAGCAAAGGGGCCATGAACACTGAAGCTTTCTTT.

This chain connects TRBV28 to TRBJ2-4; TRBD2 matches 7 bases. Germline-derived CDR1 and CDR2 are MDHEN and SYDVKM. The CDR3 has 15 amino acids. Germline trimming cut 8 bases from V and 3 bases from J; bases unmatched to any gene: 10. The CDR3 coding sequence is TGTGCCAGCGAAGGTGCGGGAGCGGTCAAAAACATTCAGTACTTC. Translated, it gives CASEGAGAVKNIQYF.

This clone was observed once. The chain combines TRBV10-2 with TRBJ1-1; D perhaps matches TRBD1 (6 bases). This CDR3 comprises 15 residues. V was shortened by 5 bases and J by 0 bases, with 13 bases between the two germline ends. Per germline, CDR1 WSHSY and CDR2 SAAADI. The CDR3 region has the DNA TGCGCCAGCAGTTCCGGGACACTAATGAACACTGAAGCTTTCTTT. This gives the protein CASSSGTLMNTEAFF.

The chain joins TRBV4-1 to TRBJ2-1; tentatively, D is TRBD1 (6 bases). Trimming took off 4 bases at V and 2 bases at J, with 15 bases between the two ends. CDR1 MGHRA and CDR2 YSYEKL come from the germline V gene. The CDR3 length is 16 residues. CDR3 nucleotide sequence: TGCGCCAGCAGCCGGAAGGGGGACCTCACCTACAATGAGCAGTTCTTC. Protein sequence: CASSRKGDLTYNEQFF.

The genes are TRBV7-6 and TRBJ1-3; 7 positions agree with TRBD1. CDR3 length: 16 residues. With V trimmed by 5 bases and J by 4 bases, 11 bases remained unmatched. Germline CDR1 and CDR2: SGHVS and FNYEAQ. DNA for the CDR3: TGTGCCAGCAGCACCAAACCCGGGACAGCCGGAAACACCATATATTTT. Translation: CASSTKPGTAGNTIYF.

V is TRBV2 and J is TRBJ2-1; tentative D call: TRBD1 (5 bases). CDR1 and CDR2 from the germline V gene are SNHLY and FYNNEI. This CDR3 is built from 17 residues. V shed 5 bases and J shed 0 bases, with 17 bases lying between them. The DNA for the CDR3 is TGTGCCAGCAGTCCGAGACAGACAAGGAGCTCCTACAATGAGCAGTTCTTC. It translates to CASSPRQTRSSYNEQFF.

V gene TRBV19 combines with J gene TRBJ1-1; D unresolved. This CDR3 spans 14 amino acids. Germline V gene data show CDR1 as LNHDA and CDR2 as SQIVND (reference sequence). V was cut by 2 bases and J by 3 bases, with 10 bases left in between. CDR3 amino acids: CASSILFGDTEAFF. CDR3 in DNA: TGTGCCAGTAGTATACTGTTCGGGGACACTGAAGCTTTCTTT.

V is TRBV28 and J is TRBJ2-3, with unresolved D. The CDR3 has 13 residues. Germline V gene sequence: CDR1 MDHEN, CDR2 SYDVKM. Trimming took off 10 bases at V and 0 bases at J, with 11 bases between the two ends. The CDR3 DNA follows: TGTGCCATCCGGAGAGTCAGCACAGATACGCAGTATTTT. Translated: CAIRRVSTDTQYF. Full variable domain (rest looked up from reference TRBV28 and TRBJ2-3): DVKVTQSSRYLVKRTGEKVFLECVQDMDHENMFWYRQDPGLGLRLIYFSYDVKMKEKGDIPEGYSVSREKKERFSLILESASTNQTSMYLCAIRRVSTDTQYFGPGTRLTVL.

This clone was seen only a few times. DNA of the CDR3: TGTGCCAGCAGCTTAGGCGGGAGAAGCACAGATACGCAGTATTTT. This translates into CASSLGGRSTDTQYF. The gene calls are TRBV7-9 and TRBJ2-3, with 7 bases matching TRBD2. The germline gives CDR1 SEHNR, CDR2 FQNEAQ (reference sequence). The junction had 1 base not matched to a gene; V was cut back by 1 base and J by 0 bases. The CDR3 contains 15 residues.

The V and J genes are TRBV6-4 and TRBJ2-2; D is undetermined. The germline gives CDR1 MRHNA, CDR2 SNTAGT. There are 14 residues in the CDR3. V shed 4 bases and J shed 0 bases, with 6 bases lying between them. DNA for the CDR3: TGTGCCAGCAGTGTTACGGCGAACACCGGGGAGCTGTTTTTT. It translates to CASSVTANTGELFF.

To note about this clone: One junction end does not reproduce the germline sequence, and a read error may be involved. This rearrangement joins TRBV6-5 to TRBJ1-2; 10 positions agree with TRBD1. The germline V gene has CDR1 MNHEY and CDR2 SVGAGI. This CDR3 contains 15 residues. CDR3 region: CASSYQPGTGAPAWF. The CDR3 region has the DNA TGTGCCAGCAGTTACCAACCAGGGACAGGGGCCCCTGCCTGGTTC.

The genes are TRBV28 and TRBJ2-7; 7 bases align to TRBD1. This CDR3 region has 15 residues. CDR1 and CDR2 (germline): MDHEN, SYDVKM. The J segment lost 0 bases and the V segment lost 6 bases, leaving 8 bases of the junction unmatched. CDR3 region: CASRAEGDSSYEQYF. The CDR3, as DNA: TGTGCCAGCAGGGCCGAGGGGGACAGCTCCTACGAGCAGTACTTC.

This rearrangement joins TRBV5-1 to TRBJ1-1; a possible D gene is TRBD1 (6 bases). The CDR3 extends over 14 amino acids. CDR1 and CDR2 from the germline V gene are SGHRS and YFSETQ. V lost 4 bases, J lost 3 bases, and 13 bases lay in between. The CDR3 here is CASSRTGKDTEAFF. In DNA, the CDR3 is TGCGCCAGCAGCAGAACAGGGAAGGACACTGAAGCTTTCTTT.

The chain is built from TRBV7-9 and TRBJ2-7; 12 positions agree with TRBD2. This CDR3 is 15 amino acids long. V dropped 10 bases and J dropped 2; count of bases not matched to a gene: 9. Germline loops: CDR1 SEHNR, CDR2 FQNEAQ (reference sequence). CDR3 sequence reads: CATPPRTSGTYEQYF. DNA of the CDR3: TGTGCCACCCCGCCCCGGACTAGCGGGACCTACGAGCAGTACTTC. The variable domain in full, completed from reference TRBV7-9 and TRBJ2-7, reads DTGVSQNPRHKITKRGQNVTFRCDPISEHNRLYWYRQTLGQGPEFLTYFQNEAQLEKSRLLSDRFSAERPKGSFSTLEIQRTEQGDSAMYLCATPPRTSGTYEQYFGPGTRLTVT.

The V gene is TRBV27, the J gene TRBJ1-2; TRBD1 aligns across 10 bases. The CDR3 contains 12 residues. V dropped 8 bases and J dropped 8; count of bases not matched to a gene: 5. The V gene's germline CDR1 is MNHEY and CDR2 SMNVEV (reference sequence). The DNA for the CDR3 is TGTGCCAGCTCCTTGACAGGGGGCGGCTACACCTTC. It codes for CASSLTGGGYTF.